What follows is one TCR beta chain and its context. This clonotype showed up many times. This receptor's antigen is unknown. The sample holds no much larger clone one base away, and base qualities are not on file. cDNA was synthesized by template-switch 5'RACE using a primer carrying a 10-nucleotide random unique molecular identifier by which each TCR transcript was tagged. Every sequencing run yielded over 170 million TCR-beta sequences covering 15-18 subjects. The RNeasy kit was used to extract total RNA. TCR-beta VDJ regions were amplified with primers for the TCR constant region and the 5'RACE anchor, using the KAPA Real-time Library Amplification kit. Sample indexes and Illumina adaptors were added in a first PCR, after which library yield was increased in a second PCR. After purification with Ampure beads, the TCR product of roughly 650 bp was size-selected on a 2% E-gel SizeSelection system. Before pooling, library quality was checked on a Bioanalyzer, concentration was measured with Qubit, and libraries were quantified with the Kapa Library Quantification kit. An Illumina HiSeq 2500 sequenced the libraries paired-end 2 x 150 bp. To increase sequence diversity, about 25-30% phiX was spiked into each library pool. The study's own analysis went as follows. The quality-filtered reads were processed with the UMI-based MiGEC pipeline, whose error correction step removed more than 80% of the raw TCR sequences. VDJ genes were aligned to IMGT germline references, and clonotypes were defined by unique CDR3 amino acid sequence plus V-J genes. Clonal expansion, Shannon diversity and CDR3 relatedness (CalcPairwiseDistances, ClusterSamples) were evaluated with VDJtools, and phylogenetic trees were built with CLCbio workbench. Expanded clones were defined as having at least 8 unique UMIs, based on coefficient-of-variation modelling across technical triplicates. TCRdb ran its own pipeline on the public reads, namely fastp trimming at Q25 and MiXCR clone calling, and kept in-frame beta chains. Identical CDR3 protein sequences are pooled into one entry, listed with their most common genes and DNA. The V and J calls and clone size come from TCRdb's table, not from the authors' own analysis. The sample table shows more than 70,000 distinct CDR3 sequences, and roughly 10% are seen once. The leading ten clones occupy approximately 9.5% of the sample.

This sample's time point label indicates: longitudinal time-point 1 (baseline). The healthy controls were volunteers from a blood bank in Maryland, USA. For the unsorted PBMC libraries, 2 million PBMCs were stored in RNAlater at -80 degrees C until RNA extraction and were used to generate the libraries. Peripheral blood was subjected to Ficoll-Hypaque density gradient centrifugation to isolate PBMCs, which were then cryopreserved in liquid nitrogen. The data stem from a study of neurological immune-mediated disorders (dated 2019 in TCRdb). About the study as a whole: The study compared peripheral blood TCR-beta repertoires of HTLV-I-associated myelopathy (HAM/TSP) patients, multiple sclerosis patients and healthy controls using UMI-based sequencing. The roughly 100 TCR-beta libraries covered PBMC samples along with longitudinal samples, technical triplicates, and paired sorted CD4+ and CD8+ T-cell subsets. Longitudinal HAM/TSP and healthy donors were sampled at 3 time-points each (about 3-45 month intervals). The cohort was made up of around 70 subjects, consisting of 15 or so HAM/TSP patients, some 34 multiple sclerosis patients and about 20 healthy controls. Paper-wide results and their limitations: TCR clonal expansion was highest in HAM/TSP patients and lowest in MS patients, with MS patients falling below even healthy controls. Across subjects, expanded clones never shared an identical CDR3 amino acid sequence, which suggests that the TCR-beta repertoires in every group were private.

Looking up the germline V gene yields CDR1 SQVTM and CDR2 ANQGSEA. The germline V and J ends show losses of 6 bases and 2 bases respectively, and no gene match explains 2 bases of the junction. Taken from cysteine to phenylalanine, the CDR3 has 13 residues. Left in the record is the CDR3 DNA by itself, 39 bases read in frame from the first base. This chain is built from TRBV29-1 and TRBJ2-7, with 12 bases matching TRBD2. Source material: PBMCs. The clonotype was recovered from a man aged 30-40 years in good health. The CDR3 reads as follows: CSVGLAGPYEQYF. The DNA reads TGCAGCGTCGGACTAGCGGGGCCCTACGAGCAGTACTTC.